This T cell receptor beta chain derives from a study of blood T cell repertoires in COVID-19. Across the whole study: Researchers got acute and convalescent COVID-19 samples from the United States, Italy and Spain.

Profiling relied on immunoSEQ multiplex PCR, and the TCRdb table lists in-frame clones only, not all of them. The table includes hundreds of thousands of clones, roughly 80% detected once. Germline V gene lookup returns CDR1 SGHRS and CDR2 YFSETQ. Trimming took 1 base from V and 5 from J, leaving 9 bases between them. The CDR3 totals 13 residues. This TCR was sampled from a woman aged 70-85 years with acute or convalescent COVID-19. The specimen was peripheral blood. The chain is built from TRBV5-1 and TRBJ1-1, with D possibly being TRBD1 (5 bases). The CDR3 protein is CASSLLGGTEAFF. DNA of the CDR3: TGCGCCAGCAGCTTGTTGGGGGGAACTGAAGCTTTCTTT.